A single sample gave rise to the 29 T cell receptor beta chains below, sequenced in a study of blood T cell repertoires in COVID-19. TCRdb's copy holds only in-frame clones and misses some; the assay was immunoSEQ multiplex PCR. The repertoire has hundreds of thousands of clones, 85% to 90% of them found once; the top ten carry about 1.6%. Sequencing was done on a sample of peripheral blood. Every receptor here comes from a middle-aged woman who had recovered from COVID-19.

The chain has TRBV9 and TRBJ2-7, with D perhaps TRBD2 (5 bases). Germline assignment: CDR1 SGDLS and CDR2 YYNGEE. This CDR3 comprises 14 residues. V lost 2 bases, J lost 3 bases, and 12 bases lay in between. The CDR3 coding sequence is TGTGCCAGCAGCGTTCGGGGTGGGATCTACGAGCAGTACTTC. This gives the protein CASSVRGGIYEQYF.

The V call is TRBV5-1, the J call TRBJ1-1; D ambiguous. The CDR3 loop spans 15 amino acids. Germline lookup yields CDR1 SGHRS and CDR2 YFSETQ. Trimming left V 5 bases short and J 5 bases short, with 19 bases between. The CDR3 here is CASRSEAFGRTEAFF. The CDR3 DNA reads TGCGCCAGCAGGTCGGAGGCCTTCGGCAGGACTGAAGCTTTCTTT.

The V call is TRBV10-3, the J call TRBJ1-6; D not certain. CDR3 length equals 14 residues. CDR1 and CDR2 (germline): ENHRY, SYGVKD. Trimming cost V 7 bases and J 7 bases, with 14 bases left between them. The CDR3 here is CAIKVRGGNSPLHF. For the CDR3, the DNA is TGTGCCATCAAGGTACGGGGAGGAAATTCACCCCTCCACTTT.

The gene calls are TRBV9 and TRBJ1-5; no reliable D call. V lost 0 bases, J lost 4 bases, and 11 bases lay in between. The V gene's germline CDR1 is SGDLS and CDR2 YYNGEE. The CDR3 consists of 15 residues. As DNA, the CDR3 is TGTGCCAGCAGCGTAGATAACCGCGCAAATCAGCCCCAGCATTTT. Amino acid sequence: CASSVDNRANQPQHF.

This clone was seen only once. V is TRBV7-3 and J is TRBJ2-1, with TRBD2 as a possible D gene (6 bases). The V end was cut by 5 bases, the J end by 4 bases, with 9 bases between. CDR1 and CDR2 from the germline V gene are SGHTA and FQGTGA. The CDR3 is made up of 13 amino acids. As DNA, the CDR3 is TGTGCCAGCAGCAAGGGACTTTACAATGAGCAGTTCTTC. Translated: CASSKGLYNEQFF. Full variable domain (outside the CDR3, taken from reference TRBV7-3 and TRBJ2-1): GAGVSQTPSNKVTEKGKYVELRCDPISGHTALYWYRQSLGQGPEFLIYFQGTGAADDSGLPNDRFFAVRPEGSVSTLKIQRTERGDSAVYLCASSKGLYNEQFFGPGTRLTVL.

The J gene is TRBJ1-1, the V gene TRBV11-2, with a weak D call TRBD1 (5 bases). The CDR3 has 14 residues. In germline, CDR1 is SGHAT, CDR2 FQNNGV. The V gene lost 5 bases and the J gene lost 1 base, with 11 bases spanning the gap. The chain's CDR3 is CASSTRQPNTEAFF. CDR3 DNA: TGTGCCAGCAGCACCCGACAGCCGAACACTGAAGCTTTCTTT. Drawing the rest from reference TRBV11-2 and TRBJ1-1, the complete variable domain is EAGVAQSPRYKIIEKRQSVAFWCNPISGHATLYWYQQILGQGPKLLIQFQNNGVVDDSQLPKDRFSAERLKGVDSTLKIQPAKLEDSAVYLCASSTRQPNTEAFFGQGTRLTVV.

In its sample, this clone was seen a few times. The chain joins TRBV3-1 (or the pseudogene TRBV3-2) to TRBJ1-6, with D tentatively TRBD1 (5 bases). Germline lookup yields CDR1 LGHDT and CDR2 YNNKEL (reference sequence). V was shortened by 1 base and J by 6 bases, with 7 bases between the two germline ends. The CDR3 is made up of 14 amino acids. The CDR3 spells CASSQVGANSPLHF. The CDR3 nucleotides are TGTGCCAGCAGCCAAGTTGGGGCTAATTCACCCCTCCACTTT.

This chain uses TRBV18 with TRBJ2-1; 9 bases map to TRBD1. The CDR3 runs 16 residues. CDR1 is KGHSH, CDR2 LQKENI, per germline. J gave up 7 bases and V 6 bases, and 13 bases lay outside the gene matches. The CDR3 region has the DNA TGTGCCAGCTCCGCCTGGACAGGGGCGTTTGTGAATGAGCAGTTCTTC. The encoded protein is CASSAWTGAFVNEQFF.

This clone was observed many times. This chain links TRBV18 with TRBJ1-3; D gene uncertain. V was trimmed by 2 bases and J by 0 bases, leaving 11 bases between them. CDR3 length equals 16 residues. Looked up from germline, CDR1 is KGHSH and CDR2 is LQKENI. Written as DNA, the CDR3 is TGTGCCAGCTCACCAAGCGAAATGGGCTCTGGAAACACCATATATTTT. It translates to CASSPSEMGSGNTIYF. The full variable domain, its missing parts supplied by reference TRBV18 and TRBJ1-3, is NAGVMQNPRHLVRRRGQEARLRCSPMKGHSHVYWYRQLPEEGLKFMVYLQKENIIDESGMPKERFSAEFPKEGPSILRIQQVVRGDSAAYFCASSPSEMGSGNTIYFGEGSWLTVV.

This clone showed up just once. The chain links TRBV29-1 to TRBJ1-2; 7 nucleotides align to TRBD1. V was pared by 4 bases and J by 5 bases, with 10 bases of the junction left unmatched. This CDR3 region has 14 residues. The germline gives CDR1 SQVTM, CDR2 ANQGSEA. This chain's CDR3 is CSVGEGGSRYGYTF. In DNA form, the CDR3 reads TGCAGCGTTGGAGAAGGGGGCTCTCGGTATGGCTACACCTTC.

This chain uses TRBV19 with TRBJ1-4; D not certain. The CDR3 contains 13 residues. V gave up 3 bases and J gave up 3 bases, with 5 bases separating them. Germline V CDR1 and CDR2: LNHDA, SQIVND (reference sequence). The CDR3: CASSIRANEKLFF. The CDR3 bases are TGTGCCAGTAGTATCCGGGCTAATGAAAAACTGTTTTTT.

This rearrangement joins TRBV3-1 (or the pseudogene TRBV3-2) to TRBJ1-2, with a possible D match to TRBD1 (5 bases). CDR1 is LGHDT, CDR2 YNNKEL, per germline (reference sequence). The CDR3 is 16 amino acids. V lost 5 bases to trimming and J lost 3 bases, with 19 bases between them. The CDR3 sequence is CASSSLGGAIDYGYTF. DNA for the CDR3: TGTGCCAGCAGCTCCCTGGGAGGGGCGATTGACTATGGCTACACCTTC.

This clone has just one count. The chain employs TRBV5-1 and TRBJ2-3; 7 bases are shared with TRBD2. The V and J ends lost 4 bases and 0 bases, in that order; junction bases with no gene match: 11. The CDR3 has 17 amino acids. Germline V gives CDR1 SGHRS, CDR2 YFSETQ. CDR3 nucleotides: TGCGCCAGCAGCGCCCTGATGGGCGGGGGAAGCACAGATACGCAGTATTTT. Amino acids: CASSALMGGGSTDTQYF.

The V and J genes are TRBV7-9 and TRBJ1-2; 10 positions match TRBD1. The CDR3 runs 14 residues. J lost 4 bases, V lost 3 bases, and 2 bases had no gene match. Germline-derived CDR1 and CDR2 are SEHNR and FQNEAQ (reference sequence). The CDR3 region is CASSLDRGIYGYTF. The CDR3 region has the DNA TGTGCCAGCAGCTTGGACAGGGGGATCTATGGCTACACCTTC.

The chain carries TRBV5-1 and TRBJ2-7, with TRBD1 matching over 9 bases. The V segment lost 4 bases and the J segment 4 bases; nucleotides outside the gene matches: 21. Germline V lookup: CDR1 SGHRS, CDR2 YFSETQ. The CDR3 has 19 residues. The CDR3 reads CASSGDLSGQGLYTYEQYF. The CDR3 nucleotides read TGCGCCAGCAGCGGAGACCTTTCGGGACAGGGACTTTATACTTACGAGCAGTACTTC. The full variable domain, its missing parts supplied by reference TRBV5-1 and TRBJ2-7, is KAGVTQTPRYLIKTRGQQVTLSCSPISGHRSVSWYQQTPGQGLQFLFEYFSETQRNKGNFPGRFSGRQFSNSRSEMNVSTLELGDSALYLCASSGDLSGQGLYTYEQYFGPGTRLTVT.

This chain connects TRBV5-6 to TRBJ2-7; 7 positions match TRBD1. The trim removed 3 bases at V and 2 bases at J, leaving 5 bases unmatched. This CDR3 contains 14 residues. Germline V gene sequence: CDR1 SGHDT, CDR2 YYEEEE. CDR3 sequence: CASSSYTGAYEQYF. The CDR3 bases are TGTGCCAGCAGCTCCTATACAGGGGCCTACGAGCAGTACTTC.

The chain carries TRBV7-6 and TRBJ2-6; 10 bases line up with TRBD1. The CDR3 runs 17 residues. The germline gives CDR1 SGHVS, CDR2 FNYEAQ. The trim removed 5 bases at V and 2 bases at J, leaving 6 bases unmatched. The CDR3 sequence: CASSPRTGGTGANVLTF. The CDR3 nucleotides are TGTGCCAGCAGCCCTAGGACAGGGGGAACTGGGGCCAACGTCCTGACTTTC.

The chain is built from TRBV11-2 and TRBJ2-5, with 8 bases matching TRBD2. Trimming cost V 2 bases and J 5 bases; bases outside gene matches: 7. The CDR3 is made up of 15 amino acids. Germline V gives CDR1 SGHAT, CDR2 FQNNGV. The CDR3 DNA follows: TGTGCCAGCAGCTTATCGGGTAGCGGGGCGGAGACCCAGTACTTC. Residues: CASSLSGSGAETQYF.

For the CDR3, the DNA is TGTGCCTGGAGAAGGACAGGGGTTTTTGGTGGCTACACCTTC. It translates to CAWRRTGVFGGYTF. The chain joins TRBV30 to TRBJ1-2, with 9 bases matching TRBD1. CDR1 and CDR2 (germline): GTSNPN, SVGIG (reference sequence). The V and J ends lost 3 bases and 7 bases, in that order; junction bases with no gene match: 9. There are 14 residues in the CDR3.

This CDR3 is CASTRTYGYQETQYF. The DNA for the CDR3 is TGTGCCAGTACCCGAACCTACGGGTACCAAGAGACCCAGTACTTC. The chain combines TRBV19 with TRBJ2-5; D unclear. Germline V gives CDR1 LNHDA, CDR2 SQIVND (reference sequence). CDR3 size: 15 residues. V was pared by 7 bases and J by 0 bases, with 15 bases between.

The chain uses TRBV7-8 and TRBJ2-2, with 9 bases identical to TRBD1. CDR3 size: 14 residues. Losses at the gene ends were 8 bases for V and 2 bases for J; bases not matched to a gene: 3. Looked up from germline, CDR1 is SGHVS and CDR2 is FQNEAQ. CDR3 sequence (DNA): TGTGCCAGCCAGGACAGGGGCAACACCGGGGAGCTGTTTTTT. It specifies CASQDRGNTGELFF. Variable domain in full (rest from reference TRBV7-8 and TRBJ2-2): GAGVSQSPRYKVAKRGQDVALRCDPISGHVSLFWYQQALGQGPEFLTYFQNEAQLDKSGLPSDRFFAERPEGSVSTLKIQRTQQEDSAVYLCASQDRGNTGELFFGEGSRLTVL.

This clone showed up just a few times. The chain links TRBV5-1 to TRBJ1-3, with D hard to call. CDR1 is SGHRS and CDR2 is YFSETQ in the germline V gene. V dropped 0 bases and J dropped 0 bases, with 7 bases sitting between them. This CDR3 comprises 15 residues. DNA for the CDR3: TGCGCCAGCAGCTTGGACGCCAGCTCTGGAAACACCATATATTTT. This codes for CASSLDASSGNTIYF.

This CDR3 is CASSDYRHEQYF. In DNA, the CDR3 is TGTGCCAGCAGTGACTACAGGCACGAGCAGTACTTC. The chain couples TRBV6-4 to TRBJ2-7; D perhaps matches TRBD1 (5 bases). The CDR3 is 12 amino acids. CDR1 and CDR2 (germline): MRHNA, SNTAGT. Trimming pared 1 base from V and 5 bases from J, leaving 6 bases between.

This chain's CDR3 is CASSTLQGAPGYTF. The DNA for the CDR3 is TGTGCCAGTAGTACATTACAGGGGGCGCCTGGCTACACCTTC. The chain carries TRBV19 and TRBJ1-2; 9 positions match TRBD1. V was pared by 4 bases and J by 7 bases, with 7 bases of the junction left unmatched. This CDR3 is 14 amino acids long. Germline CDR1 reads LNHDA; CDR2 reads SQIVND (reference sequence). Full variable domain (rest looked up from reference TRBV19 and TRBJ1-2): DGGITQSPKYLFRKEGQNVTLSCEQNLNHDAMYWYRQDPGQGLRLIYYSQIVNDFQKGDIAEGYSVSREKKESFPLTVTSAQKNPTAFYLCASSTLQGAPGYTFGSGTRLTVV.

The gene calls are TRBV29-1 and TRBJ2-7, with a weak D call TRBD2 (6 bases). The germline V gene has CDR1 SQVTM and CDR2 ANQGSEA. This CDR3 is built from 11 residues. The germline V and J ends were trimmed by 6 bases and 3 bases, with 9 bases remaining between them. The CDR3 protein is CSVRLVYEQYF. For the CDR3, the DNA is TGCAGCGTCCGACTAGTCTACGAGCAGTACTTC.

This chain links TRBV18 with TRBJ2-1, with D possibly TRBD1 on 6 matching bases. V was trimmed by 5 bases and J by 0 bases, leaving 14 bases between them. This CDR3 spans 16 amino acids. CDR1 is KGHSH, CDR2 LQKENI, per germline. The CDR3 DNA reads as TGTGCCAGCTCAATAGGGCAGGGGATCTCCTACAATGAGCAGTTCTTC. It yields the protein CASSIGQGISYNEQFF.

V usage is TRBV30 and J usage is TRBJ1-2, with no clear D. CDR1 and CDR2 from the germline V gene are GTSNPN and SVGIG (reference sequence). The CDR3 contains 12 residues. Deletions cut 0 bases from V and 6 bases from J, with 8 bases between. The CDR3 loop reads CAWSVAGHGYTF. The CDR3 nucleotides read TGTGCCTGGAGTGTAGCGGGTCATGGCTACACCTTC.

In this sample, this clone turned up many times. The chain links TRBV7-9 to TRBJ2-3; 8 positions match TRBD1. The CDR3 has 14 residues. Looked up from germline, CDR1 is SEHNR and CDR2 is FQNEAQ (reference sequence). The trim removed 4 bases at V and 8 bases at J, leaving 8 bases unmatched. The CDR3 DNA reads TGTGCCAGCAGCTCTTACAGGGGGTATGGTACGCAGTATTTT. It is translated as CASSSYRGYGTQYF.

The chain recombines TRBV3-1 (or the pseudogene TRBV3-2) with TRBJ2-5; 9 bases agree with TRBD2. CDR1 is LGHDT and CDR2 is YNNKEL in the germline V gene (reference sequence). The CDR3 runs 16 residues. The trim removed 0 bases at V and 4 bases at J, leaving 6 bases unmatched. CDR3 coding DNA: TGTGCCAGCAGCCAAGATGGCGGGGGGGCCCCAGAGACCCAGTACTTC. It yields the protein CASSQDGGGAPETQYF.